The 15 T cell receptor beta chains reported below all come from one sample, sequenced in a study of blood T cell repertoires in COVID-19 (dated by TCRdb to between 2020 and 2021). Receptors were amplified or captured by the immunoSEQ multiplex PCR assay. This is the immuneACCESS table as TCRdb keeps it, with only in-frame sequences that have V and J called. A part of the clones is gone; compared with another copy, unresolved V genes explain less than half, and the rest is unexplained. The sample profile shows tens of thousands of clones; over 80% of them were found once. The top ten clonotypes cover roughly two fifths of the sample. The source material was peripheral blood. Receptors were obtained from a human donor in a cohort sampled during active COVID-19.

This clone was observed a handful of times. The DNA for the CDR3 is TGTGCCAGCTCACCACGGAGACTGGATAACTATGGCTACACCTTC. It translates to CASSPRRLDNYGYTF. V usage is TRBV18 and J usage is TRBJ1-2; D is undetermined. V gave up 1 base and J gave up 1 base, with 10 bases separating them. This CDR3 has 15 amino acids. CDR1 is KGHSH, CDR2 LQKENI, per germline.

The chain joins TRBV7-9 to TRBJ2-1; 9 positions match TRBD1. V dropped 4 bases and J dropped 9; count of bases not matched to a gene: 7. The CDR3 extends over 14 amino acids. The germline V gene has CDR1 SEHNR and CDR2 FQNEAQ (reference sequence). DNA for the CDR3: TGTGCCAGCAGCTCATTACAGGGGGCTGGTGAGCAGTTCTTC. Translating gives CASSSLQGAGEQFF.

This chain joins TRBV18 and TRBJ1-4; 8 nucleotides line up with TRBD1. The CDR3 sequence is 16 residues long. Germline CDR1 and CDR2: KGHSH and LQKENI. V lost 0 bases, J lost 4 bases, and 4 bases stayed unmatched. For the CDR3, the DNA is TGTGCCAGCTCACCACCGCAGGGGGCTTATAATGAAAAACTGTTTTTT. Its protein product is CASSPPQGAYNEKLFF. Looking up the rest from reference TRBV18 and TRBJ1-4 gives the full variable domain: NAGVMQNPRHLVRRRGQEARLRCSPMKGHSHVYWYRQLPEEGLKFMVYLQKENIIDESGMPKERFSAEFPKEGPSILRIQQVVRGDSAAYFCASSPPQGAYNEKLFFGSGTQLSVL.

V gene TRBV6-5 combines with J gene TRBJ2-5; 7 positions match TRBD2. Germline CDR1 MNHEY, CDR2 SVGAGI. The J segment lost 7 bases and the V segment lost 1 base, leaving 6 bases of the junction unmatched. CDR3 length: 14 residues. CDR3 region: CASSYFGREGTQYF. The CDR3 coding sequence is TGTGCCAGCAGTTACTTCGGCAGGGAGGGGACCCAGTACTTC.

The chain employs TRBV5-1 and TRBJ2-1; 12 positions agree with TRBD2. Losses at the gene ends were 4 bases for V and 0 bases for J; bases not matched to a gene: 8. The CDR3 consists of 18 residues. Per the germline V gene, CDR1 is SGHRS and CDR2 is YFSETQ. CDR3 in amino acids: CASSRTSGGLSSYNEQFF. CDR3 bases: TGCGCCAGCAGCAGAACTAGCGGGGGGTTAAGCTCCTACAATGAGCAGTTCTTC.

The CDR3 reads CASSAGTGGFSEKLFF. CDR3 sequence (DNA): TGCGCCAGCAGCGCCGGGACAGGGGGCTTTAGTGAAAAACTGTTTTTT. The chain couples TRBV5-1 to TRBJ1-4; 12 bases align to TRBD1. Per the germline V gene, CDR1 is SGHRS and CDR2 is YFSETQ. V gave up 4 bases and J gave up 7 bases; unmatched junction bases: 8. This CDR3 has 16 amino acids.

V is TRBV5-6 and J is TRBJ2-1; 8 bases fit TRBD2. Germline CDR1 reads SGHDT; CDR2 reads YYEEEE. The V segment lost 1 base and the J segment 8 bases; nucleotides outside the gene matches: 17. The CDR3 contains 18 residues. In DNA, the CDR3 is TGTGCCAGCAGCTTGCGGGGGGGTGGTTCGGTAGGCTTCCATGAGCAGTTCTTC. Protein: CASSLRGGGSVGFHEQFF.

The CDR3 region is CASSSGQVNSPLHF. The CDR3 nucleotides are TGTGCCAGCAGTTCGGGACAGGTCAATTCACCCCTCCACTTT. V gene TRBV28 combines with J gene TRBJ1-6; 8 bases line up with TRBD1. This CDR3 has 14 amino acids. V lost 4 bases and J lost 7; bases outside the gene matches: 3. CDR1 and CDR2 (germline): MDHEN, SYDVKM.

The V call is TRBV5-1, the J call TRBJ2-2; the D gene is possibly TRBD1 (6 bases). CDR1 and CDR2 from the germline V gene are SGHRS and YFSETQ. With 4 bases removed from V and 0 bases from J, the gap between germline ends came to 16 bases. The CDR3 loop spans 17 amino acids. The CDR3 is CASSPRGGRANTGELFF. For the CDR3, the DNA is TGCGCCAGCAGCCCAAGAGGGGGACGGGCGAACACCGGGGAGCTGTTTTTT.

The chain links TRBV6-7 to TRBJ1-5; no clear D. TRBV6-7 has ORF status, its function being uncertain. This CDR3 comprises 14 residues. Trimming took 0 bases from V and 6 from J, leaving 9 bases between them. In DNA form, the CDR3 reads TGTGCCAGCAGTTACTCGGGAGGATGTCAGCCCCAGCATTTT. Protein: CASSYSGGCQPQHF.

The CDR3 DNA is TGTGCCAGCACCTTTTGGGGCAGACAAAATTCACCCCTCCACTTT. Translating gives CASTFWGRQNSPLHF. The chain links TRBV27 to TRBJ1-6; possibly TRBD1 for D (5 bases). The CDR3 loop spans 15 amino acids. Germline V gene data show CDR1 as MNHEY and CDR2 as SMNVEV (reference sequence). V dropped 7 bases and J dropped 7 bases, with 17 bases sitting between them.

The chain links TRBV13 to TRBJ2-1, with unresolved D. Trimming left V 3 bases short and J 0 bases short, with 6 bases between. The CDR3 totals 14 residues. Germline CDR1 PRHDT, CDR2 FYEKMQ (reference sequence). The CDR3 coding sequence is TGTGCCAGCAGCTTGACAAACTCCTACAATGAGCAGTTCTTC. This encodes CASSLTNSYNEQFF.

This chain uses TRBV5-1 with TRBJ1-2; 7 bases match TRBD1. Germline lookup yields CDR1 SGHRS and CDR2 YFSETQ. The CDR3 spans 15 residues. V shed 4 bases, J shed 1 base, and the junction held 7 bases outside the gene matches. CDR3 DNA sequence: TGCGCCAGCAGCACGTTGAGGGGGCTTAACTATGGCTACACCTTC. Residues: CASSTLRGLNYGYTF.

V gene TRBV18 combines with J gene TRBJ2-7; perhaps TRBD1 as D (6 bases). The CDR3 is made up of 14 amino acids. Germline V gene data show CDR1 as KGHSH and CDR2 as LQKENI. V lost 5 bases and J 2 bases, leaving 13 bases between the germline ends. CDR3 bases: TGTGCCAGCTCAGGGCAACAGGGTCCCTACGAGCAGTACTTC. It specifies CASSGQQGPYEQYF.

V usage is TRBV6-6 and J usage is TRBJ1-5; the match to TRBD1 covers 9 bases. This CDR3 is built from 15 residues. The junction had 7 bases not matched to a gene; V was cut back by 6 bases and J by 4 bases. Looked up from germline, CDR1 is MNHNY and CDR2 is SVGAGI (reference sequence). CDR3 in DNA: TGTGCCAGCAGCTTACAGGGGGCCAAGAATCAGCCCCAGCATTTT. Amino acids: CASSLQGAKNQPQHF.